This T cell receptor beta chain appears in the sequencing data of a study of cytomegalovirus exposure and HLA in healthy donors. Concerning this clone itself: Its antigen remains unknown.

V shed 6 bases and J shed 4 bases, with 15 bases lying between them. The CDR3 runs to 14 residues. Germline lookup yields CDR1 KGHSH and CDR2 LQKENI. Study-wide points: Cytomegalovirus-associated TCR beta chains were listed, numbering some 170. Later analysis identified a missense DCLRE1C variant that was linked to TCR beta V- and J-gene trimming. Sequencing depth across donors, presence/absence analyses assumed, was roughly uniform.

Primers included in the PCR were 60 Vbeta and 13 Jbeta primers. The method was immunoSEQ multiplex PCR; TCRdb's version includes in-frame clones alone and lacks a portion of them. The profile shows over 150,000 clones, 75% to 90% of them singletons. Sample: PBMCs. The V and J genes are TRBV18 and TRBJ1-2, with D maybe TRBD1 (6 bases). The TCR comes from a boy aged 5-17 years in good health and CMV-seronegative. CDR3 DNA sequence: TGTGCCAGCTCCCCAACGGACAGCTCCTATGGCTACACCTTC. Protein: CASSPTDSSYGYTF.